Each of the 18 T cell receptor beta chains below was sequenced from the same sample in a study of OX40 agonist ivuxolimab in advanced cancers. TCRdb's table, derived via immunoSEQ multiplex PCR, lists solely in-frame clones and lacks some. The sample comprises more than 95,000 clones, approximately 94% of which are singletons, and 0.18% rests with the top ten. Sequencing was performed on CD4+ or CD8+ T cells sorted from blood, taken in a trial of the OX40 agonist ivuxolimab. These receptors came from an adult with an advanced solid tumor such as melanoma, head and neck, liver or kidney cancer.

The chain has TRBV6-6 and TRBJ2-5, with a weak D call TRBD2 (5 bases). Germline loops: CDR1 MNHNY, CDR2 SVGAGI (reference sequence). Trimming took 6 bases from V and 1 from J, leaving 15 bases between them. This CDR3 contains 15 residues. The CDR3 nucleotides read TGTGCCAGCAGCAGCCGGGGAAAGGTCCAAGAGACCCAGTACTTC. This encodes CASSSRGKVQETQYF.

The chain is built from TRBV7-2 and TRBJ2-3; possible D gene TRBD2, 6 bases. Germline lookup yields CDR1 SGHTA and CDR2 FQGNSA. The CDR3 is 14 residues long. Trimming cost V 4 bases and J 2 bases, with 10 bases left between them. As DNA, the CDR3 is TGTGCCAGCAGCTGGCGGGGAAACACAGATACGCAGTATTTT. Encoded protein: CASSWRGNTDTQYF.

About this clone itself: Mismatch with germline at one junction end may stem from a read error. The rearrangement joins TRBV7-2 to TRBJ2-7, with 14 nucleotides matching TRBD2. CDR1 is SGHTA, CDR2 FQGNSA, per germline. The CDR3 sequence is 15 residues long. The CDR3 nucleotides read TGCGCCAGCAGCCAAGCGGGACTAGCGGGAGACGAGCAGTACTTC. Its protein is CASSQAGLAGDEQYF.

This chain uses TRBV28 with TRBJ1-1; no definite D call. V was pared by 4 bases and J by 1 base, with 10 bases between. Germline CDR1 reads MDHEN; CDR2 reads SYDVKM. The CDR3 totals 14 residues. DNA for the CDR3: TGTGCCAGCAGTTCACTGGAGGAGAACACTGAAGCTTTCTTT. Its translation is CASSSLEENTEAFF.

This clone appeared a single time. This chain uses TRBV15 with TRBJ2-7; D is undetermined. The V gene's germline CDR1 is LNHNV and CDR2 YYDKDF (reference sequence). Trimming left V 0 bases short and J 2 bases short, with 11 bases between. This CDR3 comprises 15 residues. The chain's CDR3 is CATSRDSAFPYEQYF. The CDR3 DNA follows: TGTGCCACCAGCAGAGATTCCGCTTTCCCCTACGAGCAGTACTTC.

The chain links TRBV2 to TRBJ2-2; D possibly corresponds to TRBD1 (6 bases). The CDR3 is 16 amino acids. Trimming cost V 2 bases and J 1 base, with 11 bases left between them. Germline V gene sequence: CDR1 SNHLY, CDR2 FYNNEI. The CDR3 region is CASSEMWTENTGELFF. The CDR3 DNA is TGTGCCAGCAGTGAAATGTGGACAGAGAACACCGGGGAGCTGTTTTTT.

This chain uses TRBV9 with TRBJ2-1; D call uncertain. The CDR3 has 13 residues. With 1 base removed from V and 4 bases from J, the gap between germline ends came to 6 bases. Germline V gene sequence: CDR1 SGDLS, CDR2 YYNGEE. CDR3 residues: CASSVQEYNEQFF. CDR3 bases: TGTGCCAGCAGCGTACAGGAGTACAATGAGCAGTTCTTC.

The CDR3 DNA reads TGTGCCAGCAGTGAAGGGTCTAGCGGGGGGCCACAAGAGACCCAGTACTTC. Translated, it gives CASSEGSSGGPQETQYF. J is TRBJ2-5 and V is TRBV6-1; 11 bases line up with TRBD2. The V gene's germline CDR1 is MNHNS and CDR2 SASEGT. There are 17 residues in the CDR3. V gave up 1 base and J gave up 2 bases; unmatched junction bases: 6.

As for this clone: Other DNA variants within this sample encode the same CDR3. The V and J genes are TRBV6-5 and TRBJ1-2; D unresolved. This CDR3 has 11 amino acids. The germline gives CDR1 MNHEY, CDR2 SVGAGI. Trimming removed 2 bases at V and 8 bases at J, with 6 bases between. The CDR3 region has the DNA TGTGCCAGCAGTTACCCGGGAGGCTACACCTTC. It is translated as CASSYPGGYTF.

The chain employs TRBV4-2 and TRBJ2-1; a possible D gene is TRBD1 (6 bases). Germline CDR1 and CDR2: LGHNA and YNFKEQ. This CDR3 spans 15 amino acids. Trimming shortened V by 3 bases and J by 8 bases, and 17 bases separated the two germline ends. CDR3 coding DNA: TGTGCCAGCAGCCAGTGGGGGCTAATTGGCGATGAGCAGTTCTTC. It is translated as CASSQWGLIGDEQFF.

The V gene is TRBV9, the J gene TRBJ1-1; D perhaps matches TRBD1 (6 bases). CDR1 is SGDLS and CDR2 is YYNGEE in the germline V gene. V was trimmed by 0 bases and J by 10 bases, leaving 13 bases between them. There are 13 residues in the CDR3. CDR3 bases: TGTGCCAGCAGCGTAGATGGGGGGGCGGGAGCTTTCTTT. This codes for CASSVDGGAGAFF.

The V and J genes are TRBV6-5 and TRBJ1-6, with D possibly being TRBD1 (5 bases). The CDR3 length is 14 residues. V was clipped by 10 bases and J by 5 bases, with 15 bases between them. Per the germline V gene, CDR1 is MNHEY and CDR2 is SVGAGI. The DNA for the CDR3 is TGTGCCACCAGGCCCGGGGGACATAATTCACCCCTCCACTTT. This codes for CATRPGGHNSPLHF.

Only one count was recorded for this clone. CDR3 sequence: CASAPSGNHGYTF. CDR3 sequence (DNA): TGTGCTAGTGCCCCCTCAGGGAACCATGGCTACACCTTC. V and J are TRBV12-5 and TRBJ1-2; tentatively, D is TRBD1 (5 bases). Germline V gene data show CDR1 as LGHNT and CDR2 as FRNRAP. The CDR3 sequence is 13 residues long. V gave up 7 bases and J gave up 6 bases, with 15 bases separating them.

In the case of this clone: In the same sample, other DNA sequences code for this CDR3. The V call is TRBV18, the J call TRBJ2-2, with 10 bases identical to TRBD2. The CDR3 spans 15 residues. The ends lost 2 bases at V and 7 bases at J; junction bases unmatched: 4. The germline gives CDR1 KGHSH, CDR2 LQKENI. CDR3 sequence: CASSPRTSGNGELFF. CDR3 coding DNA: TGTGCCAGCTCACCAAGGACTAGCGGTAACGGGGAGCTGTTTTTT.

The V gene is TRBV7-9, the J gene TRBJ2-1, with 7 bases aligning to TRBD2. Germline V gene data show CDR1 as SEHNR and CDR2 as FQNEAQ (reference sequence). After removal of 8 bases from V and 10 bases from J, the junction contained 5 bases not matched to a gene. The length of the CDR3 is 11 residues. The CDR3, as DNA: TGTGCCAGCGTCCGGGACTACGAGCAGTTCTTC. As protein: CASVRDYEQFF.

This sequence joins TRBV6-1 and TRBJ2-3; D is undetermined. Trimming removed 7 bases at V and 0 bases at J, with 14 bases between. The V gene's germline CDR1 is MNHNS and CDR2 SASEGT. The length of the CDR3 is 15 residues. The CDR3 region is CASTNRVSSTDTQYF. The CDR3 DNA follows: TGTGCCAGCACGAACAGAGTGTCTAGCACAGATACGCAGTATTTT.

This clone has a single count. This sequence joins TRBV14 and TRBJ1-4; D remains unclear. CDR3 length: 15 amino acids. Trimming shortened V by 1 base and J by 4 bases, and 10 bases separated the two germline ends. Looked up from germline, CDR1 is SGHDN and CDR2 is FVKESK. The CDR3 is CASSQGQQFNEKLFF. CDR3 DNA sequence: TGTGCCAGCAGCCAAGGACAACAGTTTAATGAAAAACTGTTTTTT.

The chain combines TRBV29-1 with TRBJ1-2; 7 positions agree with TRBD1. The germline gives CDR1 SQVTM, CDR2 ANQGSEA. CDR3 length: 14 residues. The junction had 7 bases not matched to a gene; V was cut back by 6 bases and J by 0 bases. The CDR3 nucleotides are TGCAGCGTGAGACGACAGGGAGCTAACTATGGCTACACCTTC. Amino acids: CSVRRQGANYGYTF.